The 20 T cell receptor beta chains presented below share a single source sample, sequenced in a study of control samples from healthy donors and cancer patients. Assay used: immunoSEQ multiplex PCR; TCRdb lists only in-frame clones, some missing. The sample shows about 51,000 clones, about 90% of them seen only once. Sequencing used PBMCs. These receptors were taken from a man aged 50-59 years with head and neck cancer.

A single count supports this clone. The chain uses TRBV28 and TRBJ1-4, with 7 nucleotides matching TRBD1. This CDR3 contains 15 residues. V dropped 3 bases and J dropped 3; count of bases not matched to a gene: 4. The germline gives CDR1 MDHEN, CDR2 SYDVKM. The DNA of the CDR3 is TGTGCCAGCAGTTTTCAGGGGGTACCTAATGAAAAACTGTTTTTT. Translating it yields CASSFQGVPNEKLFF.

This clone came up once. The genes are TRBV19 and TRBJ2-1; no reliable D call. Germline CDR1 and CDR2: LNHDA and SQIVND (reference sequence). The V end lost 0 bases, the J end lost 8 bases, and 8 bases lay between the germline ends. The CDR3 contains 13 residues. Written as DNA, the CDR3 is TGTGCCAGTAGTATAGATCAAAACGATGAGCAGTTCTTC. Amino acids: CASSIDQNDEQFF.

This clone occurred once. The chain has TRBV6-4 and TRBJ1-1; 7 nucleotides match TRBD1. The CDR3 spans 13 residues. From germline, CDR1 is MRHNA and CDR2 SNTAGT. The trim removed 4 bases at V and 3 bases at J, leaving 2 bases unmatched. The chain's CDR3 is CASSAGQHTEAFF. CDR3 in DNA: TGTGCCAGCAGTGCGGGACAGCACACTGAAGCTTTCTTT.

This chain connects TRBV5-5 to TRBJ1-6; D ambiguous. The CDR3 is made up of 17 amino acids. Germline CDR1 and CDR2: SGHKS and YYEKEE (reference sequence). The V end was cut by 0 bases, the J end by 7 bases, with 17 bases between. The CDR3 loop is CASSLALQRGGNSPLHF. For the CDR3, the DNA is TGTGCCAGCAGCTTGGCCCTACAACGGGGAGGAAATTCACCCCTCCACTTT.

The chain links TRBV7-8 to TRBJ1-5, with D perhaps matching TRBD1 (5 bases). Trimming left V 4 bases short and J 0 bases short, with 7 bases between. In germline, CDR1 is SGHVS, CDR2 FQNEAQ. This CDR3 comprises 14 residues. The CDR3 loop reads CASSSRVSNQPQHF. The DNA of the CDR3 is TGTGCCAGCAGCTCCAGGGTTAGCAATCAGCCCCAGCATTTT.

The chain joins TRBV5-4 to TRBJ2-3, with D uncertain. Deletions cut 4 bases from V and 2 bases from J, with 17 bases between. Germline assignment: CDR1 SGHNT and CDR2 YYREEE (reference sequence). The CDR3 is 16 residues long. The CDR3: CASSPGPDSSTDTQYF. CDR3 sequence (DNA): TGTGCCAGCAGCCCCGGACCGGATTCTTCCACAGATACGCAGTATTTT. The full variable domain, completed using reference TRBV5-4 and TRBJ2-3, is ETGVTQSPTHLIKTRGQQVTLRCSSQSGHNTVSWYQQALGQGPQFIFQYYREEENGRGNFPPRFSGLQFPNYSSELNVNALELDDSALYLCASSPGPDSSTDTQYFGPGTRLTVL.

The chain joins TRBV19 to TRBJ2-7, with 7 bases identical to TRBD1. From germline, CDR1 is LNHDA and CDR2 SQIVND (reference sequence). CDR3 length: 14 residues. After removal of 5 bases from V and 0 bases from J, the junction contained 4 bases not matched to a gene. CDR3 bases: TGTGCCAGTAGTTTTCGACAGGGCTCCTACGAGCAGTACTTC. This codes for CASSFRQGSYEQYF. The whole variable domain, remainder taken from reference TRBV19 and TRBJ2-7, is DGGITQSPKYLFRKEGQNVTLSCEQNLNHDAMYWYRQDPGQGLRLIYYSQIVNDFQKGDIAEGYSVSREKKESFPLTVTSAQKNPTAFYLCASSFRQGSYEQYFGPGTRLTVT.

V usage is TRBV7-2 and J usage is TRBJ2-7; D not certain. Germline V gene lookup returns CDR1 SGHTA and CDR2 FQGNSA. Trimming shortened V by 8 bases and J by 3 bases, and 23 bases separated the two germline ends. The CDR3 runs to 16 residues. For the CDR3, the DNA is TGTGCCAGCGGGAAAAATGCGGTCACCTCGTACTACGAGCAGTACTTC. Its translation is CASGKNAVTSYYEQYF. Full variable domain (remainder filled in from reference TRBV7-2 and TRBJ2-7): GAGVSQSPSNKVTEKGKDVELRCDPISGHTALYWYRQSLGQGLEFLIYFQGNSAPDKSGLPSDRFSAERTGGSVSTLTIQRTQQEDSAVYLCASGKNAVTSYYEQYFGPGTRLTVT.

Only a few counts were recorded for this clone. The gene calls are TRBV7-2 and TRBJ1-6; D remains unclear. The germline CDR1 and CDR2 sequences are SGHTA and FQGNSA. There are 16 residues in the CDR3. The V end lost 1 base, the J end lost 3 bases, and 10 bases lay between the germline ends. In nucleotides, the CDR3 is TGTGCCAGCAGCTTAGGGTGGCAGCGCTATAATTCACCCCTCCACTTT. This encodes CASSLGWQRYNSPLHF.

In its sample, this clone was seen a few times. CDR3 sequence reads: CAWNLDGSYGYTF. CDR3 bases: TGTGCCTGGAACCTGGACGGTTCTTATGGCTACACCTTC. The rearrangement uses TRBV30 and TRBJ1-2, with D hard to call. V lost 4 bases to trimming and J lost 5 bases, with 14 bases between them. The CDR3 length is 13 residues. CDR1 is GTSNPN and CDR2 is SVGIG in the germline V gene (reference sequence).

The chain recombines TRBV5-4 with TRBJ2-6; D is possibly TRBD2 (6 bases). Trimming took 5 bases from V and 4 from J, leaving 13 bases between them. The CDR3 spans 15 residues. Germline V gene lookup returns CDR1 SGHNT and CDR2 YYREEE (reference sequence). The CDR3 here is CASRFPGAGANVLTF. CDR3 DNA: TGTGCCAGCAGATTCCCGGGAGCCGGGGCCAACGTCCTGACTTTC.

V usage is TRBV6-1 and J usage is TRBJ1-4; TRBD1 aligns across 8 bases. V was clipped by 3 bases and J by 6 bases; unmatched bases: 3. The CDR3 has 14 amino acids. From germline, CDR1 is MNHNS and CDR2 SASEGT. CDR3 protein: CASSDNRGYEKLFF. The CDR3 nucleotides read TGTGCCAGCAGTGATAACAGGGGGTATGAAAAACTGTTTTTT.

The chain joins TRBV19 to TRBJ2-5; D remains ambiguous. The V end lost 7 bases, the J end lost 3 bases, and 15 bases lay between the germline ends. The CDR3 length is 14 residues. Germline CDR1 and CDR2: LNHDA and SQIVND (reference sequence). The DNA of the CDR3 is TGTGCCAGTAAGTTGGCCTTCAATAAAGAGACCCAGTACTTC. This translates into CASKLAFNKETQYF.

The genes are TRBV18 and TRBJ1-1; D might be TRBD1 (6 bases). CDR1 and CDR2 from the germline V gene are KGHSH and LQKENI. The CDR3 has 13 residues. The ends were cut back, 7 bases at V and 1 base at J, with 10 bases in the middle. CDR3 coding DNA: TGTGCCAGCTTCCGGGACAAGAACACTGAAGCTTTCTTT. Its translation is CASFRDKNTEAFF.

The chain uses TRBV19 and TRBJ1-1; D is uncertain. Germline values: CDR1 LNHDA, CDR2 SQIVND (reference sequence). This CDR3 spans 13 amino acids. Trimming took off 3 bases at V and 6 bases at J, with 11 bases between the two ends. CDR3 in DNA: TGTGCCAGTAGTATCACGGGGAGGCCTGAAGCTTTCTTT. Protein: CASSITGRPEAFF.

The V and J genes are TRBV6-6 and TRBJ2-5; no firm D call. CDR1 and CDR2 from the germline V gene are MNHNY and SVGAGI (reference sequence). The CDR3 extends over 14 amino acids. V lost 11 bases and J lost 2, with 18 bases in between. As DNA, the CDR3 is TGTGCCCCCTCTGGGCGTGGGGTACAAGAGACCCAGTACTTC. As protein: CAPSGRGVQETQYF.

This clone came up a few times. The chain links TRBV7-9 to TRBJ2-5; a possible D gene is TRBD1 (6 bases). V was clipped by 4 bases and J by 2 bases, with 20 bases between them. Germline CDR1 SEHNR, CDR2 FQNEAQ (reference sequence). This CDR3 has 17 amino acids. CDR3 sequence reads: CASSYPKIGQKQETQYF. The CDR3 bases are TGTGCCAGCAGCTATCCCAAGATCGGACAGAAACAAGAGACCCAGTACTTC.

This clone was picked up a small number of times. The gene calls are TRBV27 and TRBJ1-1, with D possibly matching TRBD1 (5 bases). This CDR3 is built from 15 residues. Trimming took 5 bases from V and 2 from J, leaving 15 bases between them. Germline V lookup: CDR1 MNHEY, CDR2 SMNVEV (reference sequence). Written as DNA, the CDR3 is TGTGCCAGCAGTCTGGGGGGGTTCGTTAACACTGAAGCTTTCTTT. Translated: CASSLGGFVNTEAFF.

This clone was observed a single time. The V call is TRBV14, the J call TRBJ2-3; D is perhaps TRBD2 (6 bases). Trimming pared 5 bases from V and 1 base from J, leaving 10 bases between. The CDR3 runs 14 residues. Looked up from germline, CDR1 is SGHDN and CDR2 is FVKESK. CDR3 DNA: TGTGCCAGCAGCTGGGGAGGCGGCACAGATACGCAGTATTTT. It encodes CASSWGGGTDTQYF.

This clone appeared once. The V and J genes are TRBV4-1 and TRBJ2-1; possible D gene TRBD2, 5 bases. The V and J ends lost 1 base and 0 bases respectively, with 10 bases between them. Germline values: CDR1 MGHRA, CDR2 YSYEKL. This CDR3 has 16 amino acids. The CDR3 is CASSQGERYSYNEQFF. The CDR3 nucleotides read TGCGCCAGCAGCCAAGGTGAGCGGTACTCCTACAATGAGCAGTTCTTC.